This TCR beta chain was sequenced in a study of cytomegalovirus exposure and HLA in healthy donors (dated by TCRdb to 2016 to 2017). In terms of the full investigation: An earlier analysis of some 620 of the donors reported 276 Gb of sequence data and around 120 million unique TCR beta sequences obtained from around 170 million T cells. A separate validation cohort of over a hundred different subjects was used in addition to the approximately 610-subject first cohort. Every repertoire in the discovery cohort had been generated on one and the same sequencing platform. A later analysis re-examined previously published TCR beta repertoires from 600 to 700 donors and added high-resolution HLA genotyping to investigate patterns of TCR occurrence. Donor age, sex, ethnicity and CMV serostatus were collected together with the repertoire data. Roughly five DR-DQ haplotypes were handled as single units for association and clustering, since linkage in the cohort was strong. In a later genetic analysis, genome-wide SNP genotypes for about three fifths of the roughly 670 donors were used, and that subset was treated as a discovery cohort. The study aimed to test whether signatures of past pathogen exposure could be identified by cataloging public T cell receptors. In an earlier analysis of more than 550 of the donors, high-throughput TCR beta sequencing was used to judge whether each TCR beta V gene segment behaved as functional or pseudogenic. Using immunosequencing, the study profiled T cell repertoires from fewer than 700 subjects and related those repertoires to cytomegalovirus serostatus. Around 320 gigabases of sequencing data and approximately 85 million unique TCR sequences were included in an early release covering under 650 HLA-typed donors. Among 398 genotyped donors of the cohort, an average of roughly 240,000 unique TCR beta nucleotide sequences were sequenced per donor, roughly 20% of them non-productive. The later analysis used no new phenotypic data to find candidate immune exposures, relying instead on TCR beta sequences and their occurrence across donors. The number of typed donors differed by locus: 629-630 for A, B, C, DRB1 and DQB1; some 500 for DQA1; over 600 for DPA1; and around 470 for DPB1. Of the approximately 400 genotyped donors, 65% to 90% were placed in the genetic ancestry cluster associated with self-reported Caucasian donors. Both class I and class II loci were covered by HLA typing, at four-digit resolution. To predict cytomegalovirus infection status, the study brought together high-throughput TCR immunosequencing, statistical association of individual TCRs with disease status, and machine learning.

About this clone: It lacks a known antigen. Base qualities are not provided; no much larger clone lies one nucleotide away.

The study at large found these results: When HLA alleles, especially DR and DQ, strongly co-occurred, attributing TCR associations to individual alleles was difficult. A further reported finding was that TCR beta sequences accurately predicted the HLA-A and HLA-B alleles for most subjects in the first cohort. HLA typing was unavailable for some donors at each locus, so association tests used only the typed subset. Because the 87-base-pair reads could not distinguish some IMGT-functional V segments, including TRBV6-2 and TRBV6-3, those segments were excluded. In a later analysis, TCR association rates were found to vary across HLA loci, with the most associated TCRs seen for DRB1 alleles and the fewest for HLA-C alleles. In vitro tests confirmed that a few of the cytomegalovirus-associated TCR beta chains recognize cytomegalovirus antigens. In this cohort, only TCR beta chains were sequenced, and detectable features were limited by the absence of alpha or paired-chain data. Several of the top co-occurrence clusters appeared to be linked to parvovirus B19, influenza, CMV and Epstein-Barr virus, according to a later analysis. Compared with equally common non-associated chains, HLA-associated TCR beta chains in a later analysis were more clonally expanded and had lower generation probabilities. Most CMV-associated TCR beta chains appeared to be HLA-restricted in a later analysis, and the HLA associations seemed to be driven largely by CMV exposure. The authors suggested that the approach could potentially be generalized to other disease states and immunological phenotypes. Roughly 15 rarely observed V segments, including chromosome 9 orphons, were excluded from the earlier analysis of several hundred of the donors because counts were too low. Compared with the roughly 710-donor mean, donors in an Asian-associated ancestry cluster had fewer N-insertions in productive TCRs, according to a later genetic analysis. V-gene and J-gene trimming of TCR beta chains was associated with a missense DCLRE1C variant in a later genetic analysis, and the association was replicated in an independent cohort. Immune exposure information for the cohort was limited to CMV serostatus. A total of 150 to 200 TCR beta chains were listed by the study as associated with cytomegalovirus. Most TCR sequences were observed very rarely across donors, whereas some public TCRs were present in many individuals. A cluster of highly shared sequence variants was judged likely to be a technical artifact of the sequencing pipeline. Correlated functional status among segregating V segments might be attributable to linkage disequilibrium, but an unknown experimental factor could not be ruled out. A later analysis associated 16,951 TCR beta sequences with specific HLA alleles at a false discovery rate of 0.05. The classifier was reported to diagnose cytomegalovirus status with high specificity and sensitivity in both the original cohort and the validation cohort. An earlier analysis of approximately 500 of the donors showed that most TCR beta V segments appeared in productive rearrangements either about 90% or about 30% of the time, which broadly matched IMGT annotations. Sequencing depth was assumed to be roughly uniform across donors in the presence/absence analyses, though that assumption may not hold.

Library construction relied on the immunoSEQ multiplex PCR assay. For the multiplex PCR, a mixture combining 60 forward primers for TCR Vbeta segments and 13 reverse primers for TCR Jbeta segments was used. The CDR3 region of rearranged TCR beta genes was amplified from genomic DNA with a multiplex PCR assay. The Illumina HiSeq System was used to sequence the amplified TCR beta libraries as 87-base-pair reads. Per the source publication's procedure: A later analysis tallied 75 million to 95 million unique TCR beta chains across the approximately 670 repertoires, and around 10 million of those chains were shared by two or more donors. Raw reads were error-corrected and collapsed into unique sequences with a nearest-neighbor algorithm that merged closely related sequences to remove PCR and sequencing errors. V, D and J gene segments were assigned by aligning CDR3 sequences to IMGT reference sequences. For a sequence to be retained, a match of at least six nucleotides was required to both a V gene segment and a J gene segment. A rearrangement counted as productive if the CDR3 had no stop codons and remained in frame with V and J, and every other rearrangement counted as non-productive. CDR3 was defined according to IMGT convention as the region running from the second conserved V-encoded cysteine to the conserved J-encoded phenylalanine. In an earlier analysis of just under 600 of the donors, sequences lacking an unambiguous match to a single V gene segment were excluded. An earlier analysis of 587 of the donors classified V segments as functional when productive rearrangements were above 56.7% and as segregating when the standard deviation between donors was above 5%. A statistical classification framework was built for diagnosing cytomegalovirus status from the catalog of TCR beta chain sequences. A later analysis assigned V and J genes by comparing TCR nucleotide sequences with IMGT/GENE-DB human TR gene sequences. A later analysis assigned CDR3 sequences and most-parsimonious VDJ recombination scenarios with the TCRdist pipeline. In a later analysis, each TCR beta chain was defined by its CDR3 amino acid sequence together with its V-gene family, and reads without a unique V-gene family were excluded. As a way to deal with suspected cross-contamination and a sequencing artifact, a later analysis dropped hundreds of nucleotide sequences that were highly shared and had low generation probability. In a later analysis, a clonal expansion index was calculated for each public chain from normalized within-repertoire ranks of inferred template counts. In a later analysis, generation probabilities were computed using a VDJ recombination model fitted to out-of-frame rearrangements, and the results were checked against IGoR. In a later analysis, TCR-TCR, TCR-HLA and TCR-CMV co-occurrence was scored with hypergeometric tests, and a repertoire-size bias correction was applied to TCR pairs. To estimate false discovery rates, a later analysis permuted the HLA or CMV assignments 20 times. In a later analysis, co-occurring TCRs were grouped using DBSCAN, and TCRdist sequence similarity was added for clustering within HLA-allele-positive subsets. Repertoires with fewer than 30,000 or more than 120,000 public chains were left out of co-occurrence clustering, as were a handful of repertoires with anomalous nucleotide sharing. TCRdb limited this immuneACCESS table to in-frame rearrangements with V and J called. A share of clones is missing; checked studies link under half to unresolved V genes, and the rest is unexplained. V, J and clone size were drawn from that table, and D and trimming were deduced from the DNA. Within this sample are some 140,000 clones, with approximately 62% of them counted one time only. The top ten hold about 1.5% of the sample.

The CDR3 runs 14 amino acids, cysteine and phenylalanine included. The entry retains the CDR3 DNA only, 42 bases that are in frame from base 1. The germline ends are 10 bases apart after V is trimmed by 0 bases and J by 5 bases. In the germline V gene (reference sequence), CDR1 corresponds to SSHAT and CDR2 to FNYEAQ. The cohort was made up of about 670 healthy bone marrow donors. At the time of sampling, all cohort members were nominally healthy, though unrecorded immune exposures were likely present. CMV serostatus was positive for about 300 and negative for 352 of the 666 cohort members, and was not recorded for this donor. A peripheral blood sample was collected from each donor, and TCR beta sequencing was performed on peripheral blood mononuclear cells. The Qiagen DNeasy Blood Extraction Kit was used to extract genomic DNA from the blood cell samples.

The rearrangement combines TRBV7-7 with TRBJ2-5; TRBD1 could be the D gene, as 5 bases match. The sequencing sample was made of PBMCs. The clonotype was recovered from a human donor in good health. At the DNA level, the sequence is TGTGCCAGCAGCTTAGCGGGGCGGTCGGAGACCCAGTACTTC. Translated, this is CASSLAGRSETQYF. With the portions outside the CDR3 filled from the reference TRBV7-7 and TRBJ2-5 genes, the complete variable region becomes GAGVSQSPRYKVTKRGQDVTLRCDPISSHATLYWYQQALGQGPEFLTYFNYEAQPDKSGLPSDRFSAERPEGSISTLTIQRTEQRDSAMYRCASSLAGRSETQYFGPGTRLLVL.